The next 32 T cell receptor beta chains were all read from a single sample in a study of T-cell memory formation after mild COVID-19. TCRdb recomputed calls from the 5' RACE reads with MiXCR, one row per CDR3 protein. Of about 290,000 distinct CDR3 sequences listed, around 15% are singletons. The specimen was PBMCs or a T cell subset sorted from them (not recorded which). The receptors here all came from a man between 18 and 29 years old who had mild COVID-19 (a few samples of this study predate the infection). Cell type and time point are not known.

In this sample, this clonotype turned up a few times. V gene TRBV28 combines with J gene TRBJ2-7; 11 nucleotides align to TRBD1. The V gene's germline CDR1 is MDHEN and CDR2 SYDVKM. The CDR3 sequence is 14 residues long. J lost 2 bases, V lost 7 bases, and 4 bases had no gene match. CDR3 sequence: CASTPGQGAYEQYV. The CDR3, as DNA: TGTGCCAGCACCCCGGGACAGGGGGCCTACGAGCAGTACGTC.

This clonotype turned up a few times. V usage is TRBV9 and J usage is TRBJ1-2; possibly TRBD1 for D (5 bases). The germline CDR1 and CDR2 sequences are SGDLS and YYNGEE. The ends were cut back, 4 bases at V and 1 base at J, with 8 bases in the middle. The CDR3 is 13 residues long. The CDR3 nucleotides read TGTGCCAGCAGCCACGACAGTAACTATGGCTACACCTTC. This encodes CASSHDSNYGYTF.

The chain joins TRBV10-2 to TRBJ2-1, with 13 bases fitting TRBD2. This CDR3 is 17 amino acids long. V was clipped by 0 bases and J by 6 bases; unmatched bases: 5. From germline, CDR1 is WSHSY and CDR2 SAAADI. The CDR3 sequence: CASSESGTSGASNEQFF. The CDR3 DNA follows: TGCGCCAGCAGTGAGTCAGGGACTAGCGGGGCCTCCAATGAGCAGTTCTTC.

This clonotype has just a few counts. This sequence joins TRBV5-1 and TRBJ2-3; 14 positions agree with TRBD2. V lost 2 bases and J lost 6; bases outside the gene matches: 8. Germline-derived CDR1 and CDR2 are SGHRS and YFSETQ. The CDR3 loop spans 17 amino acids. The CDR3 DNA is TGCGCCAGCAGCTTCAGACTAGCGGGGGGGCCGGGGGATACGCAGTATTTT. It specifies CASSFRLAGGPGDTQYF.

This chain connects TRBV30 to TRBJ1-2; 7 positions agree with TRBD1. The junction had 7 bases not matched to a gene; V was cut back by 1 base and J by 8 bases. Per germline, CDR1 GTSNPN and CDR2 SVGIG (reference sequence). The CDR3 covers 13 residues. CDR3 nucleotides: TGTGCCTGGAGTGCCAGGGGGGCCTGGGGCTACACCTTC. Its protein product is CAWSARGAWGYTF.

This chain connects TRBV20-1 to TRBJ2-3, with TRBD2 matching 13 bases. V dropped 6 bases and J dropped 7; count of bases not matched to a gene: 10. The CDR3 has 15 amino acids. From germline, CDR1 is DFQATT and CDR2 SNEGSKA (reference sequence). In DNA form, the CDR3 reads TGCAGTGCACCCTCACTAGCGGGGGGGTATTATACGCAGTATTTT. Amino acid sequence: CSAPSLAGGYYTQYF.

This clonotype has only a few counts. The V call is TRBV5-4, the J call TRBJ1-5, with 7 nucleotides matching TRBD1. Germline loops: CDR1 SGHNT, CDR2 YYREEE (reference sequence). The CDR3 is 16 amino acids. V lost 0 bases and J lost 4; bases outside the gene matches: 7. In DNA form, the CDR3 reads TGTGCCAGCAGCTTGGGGGGCCGGGACAGTAATCAGCCCCAGCATTTT. Translating gives CASSLGGRDSNQPQHF.

V usage is TRBV20-1 and J usage is TRBJ2-5; 8 bases align to TRBD2. There are 14 residues in the CDR3. The ends lost 5 bases at V and 7 bases at J; junction bases unmatched: 12. The germline V gene encodes CDR1 DFQATT and CDR2 SNEGSKA (reference sequence). CDR3 loop: CSARGGPEQLTQYF. The CDR3 DNA follows: TGCAGTGCTCGGGGGGGCCCGGAGCAATTGACCCAGTACTTC.

The rearrangement joins TRBV19 to TRBJ1-2, with 7 nucleotides matching TRBD1. Germline V gene lookup returns CDR1 LNHDA and CDR2 SQIVND (reference sequence). The CDR3 covers 15 residues. Trimming removed 3 bases from V and 4 bases from J; junction bases left unmatched: 8. The CDR3 DNA reads as TGTGCCAGTAGTATCCATGGGACAGAGTCCTATGGCTACACCTTC. This encodes CASSIHGTESYGYTF.

CDR3 coding DNA: TGTGCCAGCAGCCGGGGACTAGCGGGGGGGTACGACTCCAGCACAGATACGCAGTATTTT. This encodes CASSRGLAGGYDSSTDTQYF. V usage is TRBV7-3 and J usage is TRBJ2-3, with 16 nucleotides matching TRBD2. The V and J ends lost 5 bases and 0 bases, in that order; junction bases with no gene match: 11. The CDR3 spans 20 residues. CDR1 SGHTA and CDR2 FQGTGA come from the germline V gene.

The chain employs TRBV9 and TRBJ1-1; D gene unclear. The CDR3 is 13 residues long. Germline CDR1 is SGDLS and CDR2 is YYNGEE. V was cut by 0 bases and J by 3 bases, with 6 bases left in between. CDR3 residues: CASSVGGDTEAFF. The DNA for the CDR3 is TGTGCCAGCAGCGTAGGTGGGGACACTGAAGCTTTCTTT.

This clonotype has just a few counts. The CDR3 DNA follows: TGTGCCAGCTCAACGACACAGGGGGCGGACGAGCAGTACGTC. It translates to CASSTTQGADEQYV. This chain links TRBV18 with TRBJ2-7, with 9 bases aligning to TRBD1. The V segment lost 5 bases and the J segment 5 bases; nucleotides outside the gene matches: 7. The CDR3 length is 14 residues. The germline V gene has CDR1 KGHSH and CDR2 LQKENI.

This clonotype was counted only a few times. This rearrangement joins TRBV7-3 to TRBJ2-2; unclear D gene. The ends were cut back, 2 bases at V and 3 bases at J, with 13 bases in the middle. This CDR3 comprises 16 residues. The V gene's germline CDR1 is SGHTA and CDR2 FQGTGA. As DNA, the CDR3 is TGTGCCAGCAGCTTACAGGCGACGCTGGACACCGGGGAGCTGTTTTTT. Translating gives CASSLQATLDTGELFF.

The chain combines TRBV11-2 with TRBJ2-1; 9 bases agree with TRBD1. Unmatched junction bases numbered 3, after V lost 5 bases and J lost 7 bases. The CDR3 is 13 amino acids. The germline V gene encodes CDR1 SGHAT and CDR2 FQNNGV. This CDR3 is CASSGTGNNEQFF. In DNA, the CDR3 is TGTGCCAGCAGCGGGACAGGGAATAATGAGCAGTTCTTC.

This clonotype was recorded many times. J is TRBJ2-1 and V is TRBV5-1; D might be TRBD1 or TRBD2, each matching 6 bases. The CDR3 runs 14 residues. CDR1 is SGHRS, CDR2 YFSETQ, per germline. V gave up 3 bases and J gave up 7 bases, with 14 bases separating them. CDR3 protein: CASSSRGPRNEQFF. The CDR3 DNA reads TGCGCCAGCAGCTCCCGGGGGCCGAGGAATGAGCAGTTCTTC.

This clonotype was recorded a few times. The CDR3 DNA reads as TGTGCCAGCAGCTTAGAGCGGGGGCAGGGACAGCCCCAGCATTTT. Translating gives CASSLERGQGQPQHF. The genes are TRBV7-2 and TRBJ1-5; a weak D match, TRBD1 (6 bases). The CDR3 has 15 amino acids. Between the trimmed V and J ends, which lost 1 base and 7 bases, there was a span of 14 bases. The V gene's germline CDR1 is SGHTA and CDR2 FQGNSA. The variable domain in full, with the rest retrieved from reference TRBV7-2 and TRBJ1-5, is GAGVSQSPSNKVTEKGKDVELRCDPISGHTALYWYRQSLGQGLEFLIYFQGNSAPDKSGLPSDRFSAERTGGSVSTLTIQRTQQEDSAVYLCASSLERGQGQPQHFGDGTRLSIL.

The chain recombines TRBV7-9 with TRBJ2-7; perhaps D is TRBD1 or TRBD2 (5 bases each). Germline CDR1 reads SEHNR; CDR2 reads FQNEAQ (reference sequence). The CDR3 consists of 14 residues. V was pared by 5 bases and J by 4 bases, with 15 bases between. As DNA, the CDR3 is TGTGCCAGCAGCACCGGGACCCCAAGATACGAGCAGTACTTC. Translated, it gives CASSTGTPRYEQYF.

The chain links TRBV29-1 to TRBJ1-3; no clear D. The CDR3 consists of 12 residues. CDR1 and CDR2 (germline): SQVTM, ANQGSEA. V was pared by 7 bases and J by 0 bases, with 7 bases between. The CDR3, as DNA: TGCAGCGCCCGAGGCTCTGGAAACACCATATATTTT. Residues: CSARGSGNTIYF.

The chain couples TRBV5-1 to TRBJ1-2; 7 positions agree with TRBD1. The CDR3 runs 14 residues. Looked up from germline, CDR1 is SGHRS and CDR2 is YFSETQ. Trimming cost V 3 bases and J 4 bases; bases outside gene matches: 6. CDR3: CASSSTGQTYGYTF. The CDR3 coding sequence is TGCGCCAGCAGCTCGACGGGACAGACCTATGGCTACACCTTC.

This clonotype was seen ten or more times. This chain links TRBV6-5 with TRBJ2-3; D possibly corresponds to TRBD1 (6 bases). The CDR3 contains 16 residues. Germline V gene lookup returns CDR1 MNHEY and CDR2 SVGAGI. Trimming shortened V by 6 bases and J by 3 bases, and 19 bases separated the two germline ends. The CDR3 region has the DNA TGTGCCAGCAGGAGGACCCACCCAAGGGGGACAGATACGCAGTATTTT. Its translation is CASRRTHPRGTDTQYF.

This clonotype was detected many times. The gene calls are TRBV27 and TRBJ1-5; D is unclear. CDR1 and CDR2 from the germline V gene are MNHEY and SMNVEV (reference sequence). The CDR3 length is 14 residues. The V and J ends lost 6 bases and 2 bases respectively, with 11 bases between them. The CDR3 reads CASSLRQGNQPQHF. Written as DNA, the CDR3 is TGTGCCAGCAGCTTAAGGCAGGGCAATCAGCCCCAGCATTTT.

This chain uses TRBV4-1 with TRBJ2-7; 12 nucleotides line up with TRBD2. Germline values: CDR1 MGHRA, CDR2 YSYEKL. The CDR3 has 13 residues. The CDR3 coding sequence is TGCGCCAGCAGCCAAGAAGGACTAGCGGGGCTACACGTC. Translating it yields CASSQEGLAGLHV.

This clonotype turned up a few times. The rearrangement links TRBV5-1 to TRBJ2-5, with TRBD2 matching 10 bases. The CDR3 has 16 residues. The V gene end was trimmed by 0 bases and the J gene end by 7 bases; junction bases not matched to a gene: 9. Per germline, CDR1 SGHRS and CDR2 YFSETQ. CDR3 sequence reads: CASSLVSLAGPGTQYF. The DNA of the CDR3 is TGCGCCAGCAGCTTGGTTTCACTAGCGGGGCCGGGGACCCAGTACTTC.

This clonotype was counted between two and nine times. The chain employs TRBV20-1 and TRBJ1-1; tentatively, D is TRBD1 (6 bases). Germline CDR1 and CDR2: DFQATT and SNEGSKA (reference sequence). The CDR3 has 11 amino acids. CDR3 sequence reads: CFPGTTLGAFF. The CDR3 region has the DNA TGCTTCCCCGGGACAACCTTGGGAGCTTTCTTT.

The rearrangement links TRBV6-5 to TRBJ1-2; D not resolved. Trimming stripped 0 bases from V and 0 bases from J, with 14 bases between. The CDR3 has 17 residues. Germline V CDR1 and CDR2: MNHEY, SVGAGI. CDR3 DNA: TGTGCCAGCAGTTACTCGTCGTCGTGCGGAGCTAACTATGGCTACACCTTC. Protein product: CASSYSSSCGANYGYTF.

This clonotype has a handful of counts. This chain uses TRBV10-3 with TRBJ1-1, with D unclear. Trimming shortened V by 4 bases and J by 3 bases, and 9 bases separated the two germline ends. Germline V gene sequence: CDR1 ENHRY, CDR2 SYGVKD. The CDR3 has 13 amino acids. CDR3 sequence reads: CAISARIDTEAFF. CDR3 DNA: TGTGCCATCAGTGCCCGGATAGACACTGAAGCTTTCTTT.

The chain links TRBV12-3 or TRBV12-4 to TRBJ1-2; D uncertain. V was pared by 1 base and J by 2 bases, with 11 bases between. The length of the CDR3 is 15 residues. CDR3 DNA: TGTGCCAGCAGTTTAGGGTGGGCAGAGAACTATGGCTACACCTTC. Translated, it gives CASSLGWAENYGYTF.

The rearrangement joins TRBV29-1 to TRBJ1-1; TRBD1 matches 7 bases. This CDR3 has 13 residues. Germline CDR1 and CDR2: SQVTM and ANQGSEA. V was pared by 4 bases and J by 3 bases, with 5 bases of the junction left unmatched. The CDR3 loop is CSVVGTDYTEAFF. DNA of the CDR3: TGCAGCGTTGTGGGGACAGATTACACTGAAGCTTTCTTT.

This chain uses TRBV28 with TRBJ2-1; TRBD1 aligns across 11 bases. With V trimmed by 4 bases and J by 7 bases, 6 bases remained unmatched. Germline CDR1 reads MDHEN; CDR2 reads SYDVKM. The CDR3 spans 15 residues. CDR3 DNA: TGTGCCAGCAGTTCCTGGACAGGGGGCGGGAATGAGCAGTTCTTC. Translation gives CASSSWTGGGNEQFF.

The V call is TRBV4-2, the J call TRBJ2-2, with 9 nucleotides matching TRBD2. The CDR3 runs to 18 residues. Germline V lookup: CDR1 LGHNA, CDR2 YNFKEQ. V trimming: 0 bases; J trimming: 0 bases; junction bases outside the gene matches: 5. CDR3 protein: CASSQEGSGGSNTGELFF. The CDR3 coding sequence is TGTGCCAGCAGCCAAGAGGGTAGCGGGGGCTCGAACACCGGGGAGCTGTTTTTT.

The V gene is TRBV9, the J gene TRBJ2-3; 8 bases are a match to TRBD2. V was pared by 0 bases and J by 2 bases, with 5 bases of the junction left unmatched. This CDR3 has 16 residues. Germline-derived CDR1 and CDR2 are SGDLS and YYNGEE. The CDR3 bases are TGTGCCAGCAGCGTAGGATGGCGGGGGGCCACAGATACGCAGTATTTT. It encodes CASSVGWRGATDTQYF.

This chain connects TRBV10-1 to TRBJ2-1; D remains unclear. Per the germline V gene, CDR1 is WNHNN and CDR2 is SYGVQD (reference sequence). Trimming shortened V by 8 bases and J by 0 bases, and 14 bases separated the two germline ends. The CDR3 has 15 residues. The CDR3 reads CASLLLDDSYNEQFF. Written as DNA, the CDR3 is TGCGCCAGCCTGCTTCTAGACGACTCCTACAATGAGCAGTTCTTC.